This entry lists 13 T cell receptor beta chains sequenced from one sample in a study of regulatory T cells in long-lasting Graves disease (dated by TCRdb to the early 2020s). Libraries were prepared through multiplex PCR. TCRdb lists the instrument as Illumina HiSeq 4000. CDR3 regions were amplified by Arm-PCR with iRepertoire HTBI primers to construct TCR beta libraries. TCRdb trimmed public reads at Q25 via fastp, called clones via MiXCR and kept in-frame beta chains. A single entry per CDR3 protein holds the most common genes and DNA from its merged rows. Recorded for this sample are 550,000 or so distinct CDR3 sequences; 12% of them occurred a single time. The ten most abundant clones make up 7.5% to 9% of the sample. The intended sense of this specimen's time point label: newly diagnosed GD, antithyroid drugs for less than 3 months. For both TCR sequencing and RNA sequencing, RNA was extracted from PBMCs using TRIzol.

The same specimen was also included in a second study, on T cells in Graves' hyperthyroidism and ophthalmopathy.

The starting material was peripheral blood mononuclear cells (PBMCs), obtained at new diagnosis, from a patient treated with antithyroid drugs. Receptors originate from a woman in her twenties or thirties with Graves disease. Donor details come from another sample of the same person, matched by shared clones.

Comment on this clonotype: This likely reflects a read error, since a far larger clone is one base away. V gene TRBV12-3 or TRBV12-4 combines with J gene TRBJ1-5; D may be TRBD1 (5 bases). This CDR3 contains 15 residues. V was trimmed by 4 bases and J by 6 bases, leaving 16 bases between them. This CDR3 is CASSSDRPAGQPQHF. The CDR3 coding sequence is TGTGCCAGCAGTTCCGACAGACCTGCCGGTCAGCCCCAGCATTTT.

With regard to this clonotype: This clone may be a read error of a much larger clone one base away. The J gene is TRBJ2-1, the V gene TRBV5-1; perhaps TRBD2 as D (5 bases). This CDR3 contains 15 residues. Per the germline V gene, CDR1 is SGHRS and CDR2 is YFSETQ. The CDR3 sequence is CASSSQRNSYHEQFF. DNA for the CDR3: TGCGCCAGCAGCTCCCAGCGGAACTCCTACCATGAGCAGTTCTTC.

J is TRBJ2-3 and V is TRBV30; the match to TRBD2 covers 9 bases. This CDR3 comprises 15 residues. With 5 bases clipped from V and 9 bases from J, the junction kept 15 bases outside the gene matches. Germline CDR1 is GTSNPN and CDR2 is SVGIG (reference sequence). In DNA, the CDR3 is TGTGCCTGGGGGGGGTCTAGCGGGACTTGGGCGACGCAGTATTTT. Translated, it gives CAWGGSSGTWATQYF. Based on the CDR3 plus reference TRBV30 and TRBJ2-3, the full variable domain is SQTIHQWPATLVQPVGSPLSLECTVEGTSNPNLYWYRQAAGRGLQLLFYSVGIGQISSEVPQNLSASRPQDRQFILSSKKLLLSDSGFYLCAWGGSSGTWATQYFGPGTRLTVL.

This clonotype was seen a handful of times. This may be a read error, as it is one base from a much larger clone. The chain has TRBV10-3 and TRBJ2-1, with 9 bases aligning to TRBD1. The CDR3 consists of 15 residues. J was trimmed by 8 bases and V by 4 bases; bases with no gene match: 9. From germline, CDR1 is ENHRY and CDR2 SYGVKD. The CDR3 DNA reads TGTGCCATCAGTGTACCGGGACAGGGATGGGATGAGCAGTTCTTC. Translated, it gives CAISVPGQGWDEQFF.

V usage is TRBV3-1 and J usage is TRBJ1-2; 8 nucleotides line up with TRBD1. CDR1 is LGHDT, CDR2 YNNKEL, per germline (reference sequence). This CDR3 comprises 14 residues. The V and J ends lost 2 bases and 7 bases, in that order; junction bases with no gene match: 6. CDR3 loop: CASSQQDRAGGYTF. The CDR3 bases are TGTGCCAGCAGCCAACAGGACAGGGCTGGTGGCTACACCTTC.

The chain recombines TRBV2 with TRBJ1-1; D remains unclear. CDR3 size: 14 residues. Germline CDR1 reads SNHLY; CDR2 reads FYNNEI. V lost 2 bases, J lost 8 bases, and 15 bases lay in between. The CDR3 sequence: CASSERVNLGEAFF. The CDR3, as DNA: TGTGCCAGCAGTGAAAGGGTTAACTTGGGGGAAGCTTTCTTT.

This clonotype came up many times. The chain uses TRBV6-9 and TRBJ1-6; no clear D gene. Trimming took off 3 bases at V and 8 bases at J, with 8 bases between the two ends. Germline assignment: CDR1 MNHGY and CDR2 SVAAGI. There are 13 residues in the CDR3. The CDR3: CASSYEVDSPLHF. For the CDR3, the DNA is TGTGCCAGCAGTTACGAGGTGGATTCACCCCTCCACTTT.

At least ten counts were recorded for this clonotype. This chain links TRBV6-2 or TRBV6-3 with TRBJ2-3; TRBD2 agrees at 12 bases. The V gene end was trimmed by 5 bases and the J gene end by 6 bases; junction bases not matched to a gene: 9. From germline, CDR1 is MNHEY and CDR2 SVGEGT. This CDR3 is 16 amino acids long. The CDR3 DNA reads TGTGCCAGCAGTCCGCTGCCTAGCGGGAGGGCCGATACGCAGTATTTT. This codes for CASSPLPSGRADTQYF.

The J gene is TRBJ2-2, the V gene TRBV7-9; the match to TRBD2 covers 12 bases. Looked up from germline, CDR1 is SEHNR and CDR2 is FQNEAQ (reference sequence). The length of the CDR3 is 15 residues. The trim removed 6 bases at V and 6 bases at J, leaving 5 bases unmatched. The CDR3 sequence: CASSTGLAGSGELFF. CDR3 nucleotides: TGTGCCAGCAGTACGGGACTAGCGGGTTCCGGGGAGCTGTTTTTT.

The V call is TRBV7-2, the J call TRBJ2-3, with 9 bases lining up with TRBD1. Matching the DNA end better, TRBJ2-7 makes the J call doubtful. CDR3 length equals 15 residues. Germline values: CDR1 SGHTA, CDR2 FQGNSA. The CDR3, as DNA: TGTGCCAGCAGCTTAGCGGGACAGGGCCCCGGAGGGCAGTACTTC. This encodes CASSLAGQGPGGQYF.

This clonotype came up a few times. A much larger clonotype is one base distant, so this may be a read error. The V and J genes are TRBV5-1 and TRBJ2-1; D may correspond to TRBD1 or TRBD2 (5 bases each). Germline lookup yields CDR1 SGHRS and CDR2 YFSETQ. Deletions cut 4 bases from V and 10 bases from J, with 21 bases between. This CDR3 is built from 15 residues. CDR3 residues: CASSLKGPGPYEQFF. CDR3 in DNA: TGCGCCAGCAGCCTTAAAGGTCCGGGACCTTACGAGCAGTTCTTC. Full variable domain (missing parts from reference TRBV5-1 and TRBJ2-1): KAGVTQTPRYLIKTRGQQVTLSCSPISGHRSVSWYQQTPGQGLQFLFEYFSETQRNKGNFPGRFSGRQFSNSRSEMNVSTLELGDSALYLCASSLKGPGPYEQFFGPGTRLTVL.

For this clonotype: The junction does not match germline at one end; this may be a read error. The J gene is TRBJ2-1, the V gene TRBV6-1; 14 bases map to TRBD2. The germline gives CDR1 MNHNS, CDR2 SASEGT. The CDR3 is 15 amino acids. CDR3 sequence: CASREGTSGGHEQFF. CDR3 bases: TGTGCCAGCAGGGAAGGGACTAGCGGGGGACATGAGCAGTTCTTC.

This clonotype was recorded many times. CDR3 coding DNA: TGTGCCAGCAGCTTAGTATCCCTACTAGCGGGAAGCACCGGGGAGCTGTTTTTT. It codes for CASSLVSLLAGSTGELFF. This chain links TRBV7-2 with TRBJ2-2; 10 nucleotides line up with TRBD2. This CDR3 contains 18 residues. Germline assignment: CDR1 SGHTA and CDR2 FQGNSA. With 1 base clipped from V and 4 bases from J, the junction kept 9 bases outside the gene matches.